This TCR beta chain stems from a study of blood T cells in healthy people across ages. General study points: Fewer expanded clones and more diversity marked long-lived versus aged donors.

This clonotype has only a few counts. Its antigen is unidentified. Per germline, CDR1 PRHDT and CDR2 FYEKMQ (reference sequence). V dropped 4 bases and J dropped 0 bases, with 13 bases sitting between them. The CDR3 has 15 amino acids. Combining a sample-barcoded 5' primer with a J-beta primer mix, a second PCR ran for about 7 to 11 cycles. From the 5' RACE reads, TCRdb called clonotypes with MiXCR, one entry per CDR3 protein. The data contain approximately 1,700,000 distinct CDR3 sequences, about 39% of them seen just once; the ten biggest clones take up 23%. This clonotype was obtained from a human donor in good health. Sequenced input: blood. The chain carries TRBV13 and TRBJ2-7, with D tentatively TRBD1 (6 bases). This chain's CDR3 is CASSYFRGYSYEQYF. CDR3 nucleotides: TGTGCCAGCAGCTATTTCAGGGGATACTCCTACGAGCAGTACTTC.